These T cell receptor beta chains were read from a single sample in a study of blood T cell repertoires in COVID-19. Using immunoSEQ multiplex PCR, the repertoire was profiled, and TCRdb retains in-frame clones only, with some absent. The sample shows about 100,000 clones, 87% of them seen only once. Sequenced material: peripheral blood. These receptors were taken from a man aged 50-59 years with active COVID-19. The CDR3 runs from the conserved cysteine through the conserved F or W. D genes are given only for firm matches. Where a row states a size, it is once, few, many or the class of an expanded clone; other rows omit it.

>.|TRBV19|.|TRBJ2-3
CASSKLALGTDTQYF
TGTGCCAGTAGTAAACTAGCCCTGGGGACAGATACGCAGTATTTT
>.|TRBV6-6|.|TRBJ2-1
CASSSAGASYNEQFF
TGTGCCAGCAGTTCGGCAGGGGCCTCCTACAATGAGCAGTTCTTC
>.|TRBV18|.|TRBJ1-3
CASSPPRGGRGNTIYF
TGTGCCAGCTCACCACCCCGCGGGGGGCGCGGAAACACCATATATTTT
>TRBD2|TRBV10-3|.|TRBJ2-1
CAISDRVAGEQFF
TGTGCCATCAGTGATCGGGTAGCGGGGGAGCAGTTCTTC
>TRBD1|TRBV12-5|.|TRBJ1-2
CASTSTGAYGYTF
TGTGCTAGCACATCGACAGGGGCTTATGGCTACACCTTC
>.|TRBV11-2|once|TRBJ1-3
CASSPPRGSGNTIYF
TGTGCCAGCAGCCCCCCTAGGGGATCTGGAAACACCATATATTTT
>.|TRBV7-6|.|TRBJ1-6
CASSFGGGPNSPLHF
TGTGCCAGCAGCTTCGGGGGGGGTCCTAATTCACCCCTCCACTTT
>.|TRBV19|.|TRBJ1-5
CASSISYLDNQPQHF
TGTGCCAGTAGTATCTCGTACCTAGACAATCAGCCCCAGCATTTT
>TRBD1|TRBV18|few|TRBJ2-7
CASSPGDSNYEQYF
TGTGCCAGCTCACCAGGGGACAGCAACTACGAGCAGTACTTC
>.|TRBV5-6|.|TRBJ2-3
CASSLFRGTDTQYF
TGTGCCAGCAGCTTGTTTCGGGGCACAGATACGCAGTATTTT
>.|TRBV5-1|few|TRBJ2-4
CASSTGQTNIQYF
TGCGCCAGCTCGACCGGACAGACGAACATTCAGTACTTC
>.|TRBV7-2|.|TRBJ2-3
CASSWRGLRTDTQYF
TGTGCCAGCAGCTGGAGGGGGCTACGCACAGATACGCAGTATTTT
>.|TRBV6-5|.|TRBJ1-3
CASRTMKSSGNTIYF
TGTGCCAGCAGAACTATGAAGAGCTCTGGAAACACCATATATTTT
>.|TRBV6-2/TRBV6-3|few|TRBJ2-7
CASSSIYEQYF
TGTGCCAGCAGTTCAATTTACGAGCAGTACTTC
>.|TRBV29-1|.|TRBJ1-5
CSVGDGILGNQPQHF
TGCAGCGTTGGAGACGGGATTCTAGGGAATCAGCCCCAGCATTTT
>TRBD1|TRBV5-8|.|TRBJ1-2
CASSTGQGGLDGYTF
TGTGCCAGCAGCACGGGACAGGGAGGGCTCGATGGCTACACCTTC
>TRBD2|TRBV10-3|.|TRBJ2-2
CAISERLAGEPGELFF
TGTGCCATCAGTGAGAGACTAGCGGGGGAACCCGGGGAGCTGTTTTTT
>TRBD1|TRBV6-4|once|TRBJ1-5
CASSDPPGQGDQPQHF
TGTGCCAGCAGTGACCCCCCGGGACAGGGGGATCAGCCCCAGCATTTT
>TRBD1|TRBV6-5|.|TRBJ1-1
CASSYGYRGMNTEAFF
TGTGCCAGCAGTTACGGGTACAGGGGCATGAACACTGAAGCTTTCTTT
>TRBD2|TRBV19|.|TRBJ2-5
CASSSLAGQETQYF
TGTGCCAGTAGTTCCTTAGCGGGGCAAGAGACCCAGTACTTC
>.|TRBV4-1|.|TRBJ1-5
CASSQFPGYSNQPQHF
TGCGCCAGCAGCCAATTCCCAGGGTATAGCAATCAGCCCCAGCATTTT
>.|TRBV9|.|TRBJ2-2
CASSVGVQGSYTGELFF
TGTGCCAGCAGCGTAGGGGTTCAGGGGTCTTACACCGGGGAGCTGTTTTTT
>.|TRBV2|.|TRBJ1-5
CASRGHGGVISQPQHF
TGTGCCAGCAGGGGGCATGGTGGGGTTATCAGCCAGCCCCAGCATTTT
>TRBD2|TRBV7-2|once|TRBJ2-7
CASSSQSGGAFSYEQYF
TGTGCCAGCAGCTCGCAATCGGGGGGGGCATTCTCCTACGAGCAGTACTTC
>.|TRBV9|few|TRBJ2-2
CASSPFDTGELFF
TGTGCCAGCAGCCCCTTCGACACCGGGGAGCTGTTTTTT
>TRBD1|TRBV3-1/TRBV3-2|.|TRBJ1-2
CASSQGWDRGYTF
TGTGCCAGCAGCCAAGGGTGGGACAGGGGCTACACCTTC
>TRBD1|TRBV28|.|TRBJ1-2
CASSLGTGGWMDGYTF
TGTGCCAGCAGTCTCGGGACAGGGGGGTGGATGGATGGCTACACCTTC
>TRBD2|TRBV11-2|.|TRBJ2-3
CASSSVHQTSAQYF
TGTGCCAGCAGCTCAGTTCACCAGACTAGCGCGCAGTATTTT
>TRBD1|TRBV19|once|TRBJ2-3
CASSNRDRRSTDTQYF
TGTGCCAGTAGTAACCGGGACAGGCGAAGCACAGATACGCAGTATTTT
>TRBD1|TRBV27|.|TRBJ2-3
CASGPQGADTQYF
TGTGCCAGCGGGCCTCAGGGGGCAGATACGCAGTATTTT
>.|TRBV4-1|once|TRBJ2-5
CASSQDVTRRWETQYF
TGCGCCAGCAGCCAAGATGTGACTCGAAGGTGGGAGACCCAGTACTTC
>.|TRBV6-5|.|TRBJ2-2
CASSYSEGLGGELFF
TGTGCCAGCAGTTACTCGGAGGGGCTGGGCGGGGAGCTGTTTTTT
>TRBD2|TRBV7-7|.|TRBJ2-7
CASSLDAGVGEQYF
TGTGCTAGCAGCTTAGATGCGGGGGTCGGCGAGCAGTACTTC
>TRBD1|TRBV25-1|.|TRBJ1-6
CASSEVTGTGGNSPLHF
TGTGCCAGCAGTGAAGTGACCGGGACAGGGGGCAATTCACCCCTCCACTTT
>.|TRBV29-1|.|TRBJ2-7
CSVMWTNLESYEQYF
TGCAGCGTTATGTGGACAAACTTGGAATCCTACGAGCAGTACTTC
>.|TRBV6-5|.|TRBJ1-6
CASDPERTVSPLHF
TGTGCCAGCGATCCCGAGCGGACAGTCTCACCCCTCCACTTT
>TRBD1|TRBV18|.|TRBJ1-4
CASSPLPGQGPNEKLFF
TGTGCCAGCTCACCGCTTCCGGGACAGGGCCCTAATGAAAAACTGTTTTTT
>TRBD1|TRBV30|once|TRBJ1-4
CAWSVSGQGKLFF
TGTGCCTGGAGTGTATCGGGACAGGGGAAACTGTTTTTT
>.|TRBV19|.|TRBJ1-5
CASSEGVNQPQHF
TGTGCCAGTAGTGAAGGGGTAAATCAGCCCCAGCATTTT
>.|TRBV11-2|.|TRBJ1-5
CASSRDRLNQPQHF
TGTGCCAGCAGCCGTGACAGACTTAATCAGCCCCAGCATTTT
>.|TRBV6-7|few|TRBJ1-2
CASTPGRYWGGGYTF
TGTGCCAGCACCCCGGGACGGTACTGGGGAGGTGGCTACACCTTC